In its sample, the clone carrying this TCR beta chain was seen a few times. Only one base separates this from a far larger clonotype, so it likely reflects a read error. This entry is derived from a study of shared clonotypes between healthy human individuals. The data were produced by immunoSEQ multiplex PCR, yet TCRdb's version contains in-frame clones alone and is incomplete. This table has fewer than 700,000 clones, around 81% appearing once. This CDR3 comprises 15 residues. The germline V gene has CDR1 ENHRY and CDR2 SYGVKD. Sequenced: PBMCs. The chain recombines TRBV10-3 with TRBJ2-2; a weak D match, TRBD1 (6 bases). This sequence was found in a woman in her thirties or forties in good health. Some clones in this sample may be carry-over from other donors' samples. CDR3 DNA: TGTGCCATCCGTGGGGTAGGACAGAACACCGGGGAGCTGCTTTTT. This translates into CAIRGVGQNTGELLF.